This T cell receptor (beta chain) was sequenced during a study of regulatory T cells in long-lasting Graves disease. The time point denotes: newly diagnosed GD, antithyroid drugs for less than 3 months. PBMC-extracted RNA yielded the TCR library. Sequencing libraries for TCR beta were prepared with iRepertoire HTBI primers and Arm-PCR of CDR3 regions. TCRdb used MiXCR to reprocess the multiplex PCR reads, holding one entry per CDR3 protein. There are some 230,000 distinct CDR3 sequences in the sample; around 19% occur only once, and roughly a fifth lies in the top ten. The sequence was collected from a female donor with Graves disease. The sequencing used peripheral blood mononuclear cells (PBMCs), collected at new diagnosis, from a patient treated with antithyroid drugs.

CDR3 nucleotides: TGCAGTGCCCAGGGTCCTTTTCAGTTCTTC. Translation: CSAQGPFQFF. This sequence joins TRBV20-1 and TRBJ2-1; maybe TRBD1 (5 bases). Germline loops: CDR1 DFQATT, CDR2 SNEGSKA (reference sequence). Deletions cut 6 bases from V and 13 bases from J, with 13 bases between. CDR3 size: 10 residues.